This TCR beta chain emerged from a study of tumor-infiltrating lymphocytes in primary liver carcinoma. Study-level information: Patients underwent surgical resection for primary liver carcinoma. Patients were men and women aged 30 to 69 years.

Starting from approximately 500 ng of total RNA, TCR beta cDNA was produced with a primer in the constant region. TCR beta libraries came from three nested multiplex PCR rounds using slightly modified ARM-PCR. Each of the first two PCR rounds ran approximately 9 cycles with TRBV1-TRBV30 forward and C-beta reverse primers. TCRdb analysed the multiplex PCR reads with MiXCR anew, one entry per CDR3 protein. The sample contains approximately 330,000 distinct CDR3 sequences, almost 65% of which appear only once. The CDR3 is made up of 11 amino acids. V was trimmed by 7 bases and J by 5 bases, leaving 11 bases between them. The germline V gene has CDR1 SQVTM and CDR2 ANQGSEA. The study's findings and limits: Significantly larger top-250-clone fractions were found in tumors than in blood (p = 0.039). Relative to tumor region pairs, the tumor-adjacent and tumor-blood pairs showed overlap that was lower.

This clonotype was picked up many times. Its specificity is not known. Germline DNA was also extracted, and blood RNA derived from unsorted whole blood. The source is a man in his forties or fifties with primary liver carcinoma and hepatitis B virus infection. The chain is built from TRBV29-1 and TRBJ2-5; a weak D match, TRBD2 (5 bases). Material for sequencing was peripheral blood. Here the CDR3 reads CSGESLETQYF. In DNA form, the CDR3 reads TGCAGCGGGGAGAGTCTGGAGACCCAGTACTTC.